The T cell receptor (beta chain) under discussion was sequenced for a study of shared T cell receptors in the human thymus. Clones were sequenced by immunoSEQ multiplex PCR, and TCRdb holds only the in-frame ones, with some missing. The data show roughly 660,000 clones, roughly 90% seen once. CDR1 is SGHDT and CDR2 is YYEEEE in the germline V gene. CDR3 length: 15 amino acids. Trimming took 5 bases from V and 4 from J; bases not matched to a gene: 10. These data were also reused for a study on human thymus T cells. That work states: Those donating were healthy Finnish infants in corrective surgery for congenital heart defects. Usage of V and J genes appeared biased in thymic and blood repertoires. Related research described strongly overlapping thymic repertoires in unrelated people.

The chain recombines TRBV5-6 with TRBJ2-7; 9 bases agree with TRBD2. This TCR was sampled from a boy in the first two years of life with a congenital heart defect. The source material was thymocytes. CDR3 nucleotides: TGTGCCAGCAGGAATCTAGCGGGATTGTGGTACGAGCAGTACTTC. As protein: CASRNLAGLWYEQYF.